This is a list of T cell receptor beta chains from one sample in a study of cytomegalovirus exposure and HLA in healthy donors. Method: immunoSEQ multiplex PCR; TCRdb's copy keeps in-frame clones and lacks some. Among hundreds of thousands of clones, over 75% were seen once, and the ten largest hold about 12%. Sequenced input: PBMCs. The source of these receptors is a man between 18 and 29 years old in good health and CMV-seropositive. Both conserved end residues are part of each CDR3.

j_gene | v_gene | CDR3aa
TRBJ1-2 | TRBV7-2 | CASSNRADGYTF
TRBJ1-3 | TRBV5-6 | CASSIRRLVGGNTIYF
TRBJ2-3 | TRBV18 | CASSSVSTDTQYF
TRBJ2-5 | TRBV7-9 | CASSFSFAGQETQYF
TRBJ1-1 | TRBV27 | CASSPQGLGTEAFF
TRBJ2-4 | TRBV18 | CASSPVAGIAKNIQYF
TRBJ1-4 | TRBV5-1 | CASSLGQRNEKLFF
TRBJ2-2 | TRBV18 | CASSPRTLAGELFF
TRBJ2-3 | TRBV18 | CASSPTSGRADTQYF
TRBJ1-2 | TRBV15 | CATSVRGEIRYGYTF
TRBJ2-1 | TRBV4-2 | CASSETSGRYNEQFF